The rows below give T cell receptor beta chains drawn from one sample of a study of early T cells in non-severe SARS-CoV-2 infection. TCRdb called the 5' RACE reads again in MiXCR, with one record for every CDR3 protein. The data hold fewer than 60,000 distinct CDR3 sequences, with approximately 10% observed a single time. The sequencing sample was made of whole blood. Receptors were obtained from an adult who was a healthcare worker with PCR-confirmed SARS-CoV-2 infection or an uninfected control (not recorded which). Both conserved end residues are trimmed from each CDR3. Each record gives: V gene, CDR3 protein.

TRBV20-1 | SAPTGGYEKLF
TRBV13 | ASSSGGAPYEQY
TRBV20-1 | SASLGSNQPQH
TRBV5-4 | ASSLPAGGPTRTGELF
TRBV29-1 | SVVGQGPTGGELF
TRBV20-1 | SARDPQSSYEQY
TRBV6-2/TRBV6-3 | ASSWTRKGQY
TRBV12-3/TRBV12-4 | ASSLAGEQY
TRBV7-9 | ASSQVVEAF
TRBV7-2 | ASSLGLRTSNEQF
TRBV6-5 | ASSYKQGPYEQY
TRBV5-6 | ASSQGQLQETQY
TRBV11-1 | ASSLVRETQY
TRBV7-2 | ASGLTSGRAGNEQF
TRBV19 | ASREARSRDTEAF
TRBV6-6 | ASSKFYGTENTEAF
TRBV6-2/TRBV6-3 | ASSPTRTGNTGELF
TRBV11-2 | ASSPRGAGYT
TRBV29-1 | SVGGNYEQY
TRBV10-3 | AIRRGAEMDGYT
TRBV7-9 | ASSRLDYEQY
TRBV7-9 | ASSLDSYGYT
TRBV30 | AWTKGASNEQF
TRBV29-1 | SVWIASEQF
TRBV28 | ASSFGDRSSPLH
TRBV6-1 | ASSPDRADGYT
TRBV29-1 | SSRYGTSQY
TRBV5-6 | ASSFLGGPSNQPQH
TRBV7-9 | ASSLRVTGELF
TRBV6-2/TRBV6-3 | ASSQRSEQY
TRBV3-1 | ASSQLTTSGYEQY
TRBV7-2 | ASSLRGFQETQY
TRBV4-3 | ASSPDALAGTDTQY
TRBV29-1 | SVVGFTDTQY
TRBV29-1 | SVGGSSGANVLT
TRBV5-6 | ASSPAEGTEQY
TRBV7-6 | ASSLVFITTGSSYNEQF
TRBV19 | ASTKDRGLGDEQF
TRBV6-1 | ASSETSGGVDTQY
TRBV7-6 | ASSVPGTGLGGELF
TRBV4-3 | ASSQWTGLSPEAF
TRBV30 | AWSPAGSSYEQY
TRBV29-1 | SVWSRRAGLDEQY